One sample yielded the 4 T cell receptor beta chains listed below, sequenced in a study of cytomegalovirus exposure and HLA in healthy donors. PCR amplification relied on 60 Vbeta primers (plus 13 Jbeta primers). The repertoire was sequenced with immunoSEQ multiplex PCR; TCRdb's copy has only in-frame clones and lacks some. Seen here are around 110,000 clones, about 68% observed once, and the top ten hold just under 9.5%. Sequencing was performed on PBMCs. Receptors originate from a woman in her 40s in good health and CMV-seropositive.

The chain links TRBV5-4 to TRBJ1-1; the match to TRBD1 covers 7 bases. The CDR3 runs to 15 residues. V shed 6 bases and J 0 bases; nucleotides not matched to a gene: 8. The germline CDR1 and CDR2 sequences are SGHNT and YYREEE (reference sequence). DNA for the CDR3: TGTGCCAGCAACCCCCGACAGGGCCTGAACACTGAAGCTTTCTTT. Encoded protein: CASNPRQGLNTEAFF.

This clone was seen a handful of times. The rearrangement uses TRBV28 and TRBJ1-4; tentative D call: TRBD1 (6 bases). The CDR3 has 14 amino acids. Trimming pared 7 bases from V and 4 bases from J, leaving 13 bases between. Per germline, CDR1 MDHEN and CDR2 SYDVKM. This CDR3 is CASTSDSLNEKLFF. The CDR3 DNA is TGTGCCAGCACCTCGGACAGCCTTAATGAAAAACTGTTTTTT.

The chain combines TRBV6-6 with TRBJ2-1, with D unclear. The CDR3 length is 12 residues. The germline V and J ends were trimmed by 10 bases and 8 bases, with 15 bases remaining between them. Germline V lookup: CDR1 MNHNY, CDR2 SVGAGI (reference sequence). The CDR3 loop is CATTALSDEQFF. The CDR3 DNA reads TGTGCCACCACCGCCCTGAGCGATGAGCAGTTCTTC.

This chain uses TRBV4-2 with TRBJ1-2; 7 bases fit TRBD1. CDR1 and CDR2 from the germline V gene are LGHNA and YNFKEQ. V lost 1 base, J lost 5 bases, and 7 bases stayed unmatched. The CDR3 covers 15 residues. CDR3 amino acids: CASSQGDRPGYGYTF. The CDR3 nucleotides are TGTGCCAGCAGCCAAGGGGACAGACCAGGATATGGCTACACCTTC.